The TCR beta chain under discussion was sequenced for a study of Tregs in tolerant kidney transplant recipients. Germline CDR1 reads KGHSH; CDR2 reads LQKENI. V shed 6 bases and J shed 3 bases, with 22 bases lying between them. This CDR3 comprises 17 residues. The data were produced by immunoSEQ multiplex PCR, yet TCRdb's version contains in-frame clones alone and is incomplete. The table lists about 110,000 clones, 90% of them singletons. Overall study findings and caveats: Findings come from small patient numbers and require larger validation. For some patients, primers changed over time, blocking nucleotide-level comparison.

To note about this clone: Its antigen is as yet unknown.

The sample here was CD4+ T cells from blood, taken before the transplant. The V call is TRBV18, the J call TRBJ2-3; weak D call: TRBD1 (6 bases). The clonotype originates from a human donor who received a combined kidney and bone marrow transplant. CDR3 DNA sequence: TGTGCCAGCTCCCCCGGGACAAATCCTCAGGGGACAGATACGCAGTATTTT. It is translated as CASSPGTNPQGTDTQYF.